This TCR beta chain comes out of a study of response to subunit inactivated influenza vaccine. TCRdb reprocessed the RT-PCR reads via MiXCR and lists one record per CDR3 protein. The sample shows 750,000 to 850,000 distinct CDR3 sequences, around 20% of them seen only once. This clonotype was seen a few times. What it binds is not known. J lost 3 bases, V lost 5 bases, and 3 bases had no gene match. The germline CDR1 and CDR2 sequences are SGHTA and FQGNSA. The CDR3 length is 14 residues. Study-wide results and caveats: Each seasonal flu vaccination may recruit only limited new T cells, authors suggested.

This specimen consisted of PBMCs from blood, obtained 5 to 6 days after vaccination. The sequence was obtained from a man in his fifties who received an inactivated influenza vaccine. The chain is built from TRBV7-2 and TRBJ2-5; 10 positions match TRBD2. The CDR3 nucleotides are TGTGCCAGCAGCGTAACTAGCGGGAAAGAGACCCAGTACTTC. It yields the protein CASSVTSGKETQYF. Looking up the rest from reference TRBV7-2 and TRBJ2-5 gives the full variable domain: GAGVSQSPSNKVTEKGKDVELRCDPISGHTALYWYRQSLGQGLEFLIYFQGNSAPDKSGLPSDRFSAERTGGSVSTLTIQRTQQEDSAVYLCASSVTSGKETQYFGPGTRLLVL.